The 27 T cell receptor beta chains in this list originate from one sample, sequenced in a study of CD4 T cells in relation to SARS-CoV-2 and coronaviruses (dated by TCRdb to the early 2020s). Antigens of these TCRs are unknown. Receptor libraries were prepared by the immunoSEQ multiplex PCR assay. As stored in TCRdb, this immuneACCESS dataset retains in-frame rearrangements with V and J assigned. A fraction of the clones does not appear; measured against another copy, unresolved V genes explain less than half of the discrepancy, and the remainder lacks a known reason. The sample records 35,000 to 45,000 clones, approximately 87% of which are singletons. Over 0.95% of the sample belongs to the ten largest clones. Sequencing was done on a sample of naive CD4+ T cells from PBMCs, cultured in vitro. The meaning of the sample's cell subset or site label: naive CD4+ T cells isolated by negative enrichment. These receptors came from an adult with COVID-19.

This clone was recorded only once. Written as DNA, the CDR3 is TGTGCCAGCACCTCCCCTCCGTTGGTTCGGTTTGGCTACACCTTC. The encoded protein is CASTSPPLVRFGYTF. The V and J genes are TRBV2 and TRBJ1-2; no clear D gene. Deletions cut 7 bases from V and 7 bases from J, with 22 bases between. Germline V gene sequence: CDR1 SNHLY, CDR2 FYNNEI. This CDR3 is built from 15 residues.

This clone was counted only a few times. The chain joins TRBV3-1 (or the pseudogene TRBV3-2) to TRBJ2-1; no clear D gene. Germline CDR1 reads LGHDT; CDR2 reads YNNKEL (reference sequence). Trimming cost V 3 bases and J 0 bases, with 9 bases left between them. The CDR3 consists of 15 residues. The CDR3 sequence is CASSHSASSYNEQFF. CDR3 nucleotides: TGTGCCAGCAGCCACAGCGCCAGCTCCTACAATGAGCAGTTCTTC.

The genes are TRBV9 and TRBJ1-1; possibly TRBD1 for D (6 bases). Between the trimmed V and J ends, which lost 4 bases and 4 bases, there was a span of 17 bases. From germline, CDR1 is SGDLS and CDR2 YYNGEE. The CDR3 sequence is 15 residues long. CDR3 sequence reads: CASSPLVGGPTEAFF. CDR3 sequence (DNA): TGTGCCAGCAGCCCTTTAGTCGGGGGGCCCACTGAAGCTTTCTTT. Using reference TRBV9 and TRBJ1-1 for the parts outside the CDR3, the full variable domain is DSGVTQTPKHLITATGQRVTLRCSPRSGDLSVYWYQQSLDQGLQFLIQYYNGEERAKGNILERFSAQQFPDLHSELNLSSLELGDSALYFCASSPLVGGPTEAFFGQGTRLTVV.

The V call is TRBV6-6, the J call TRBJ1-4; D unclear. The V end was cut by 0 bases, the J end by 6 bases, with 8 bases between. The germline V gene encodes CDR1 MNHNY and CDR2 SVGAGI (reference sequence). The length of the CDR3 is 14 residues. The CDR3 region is CASSYSIRDEKLFF. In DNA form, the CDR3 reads TGTGCCAGCAGTTACTCGATACGGGATGAAAAACTGTTTTTT.

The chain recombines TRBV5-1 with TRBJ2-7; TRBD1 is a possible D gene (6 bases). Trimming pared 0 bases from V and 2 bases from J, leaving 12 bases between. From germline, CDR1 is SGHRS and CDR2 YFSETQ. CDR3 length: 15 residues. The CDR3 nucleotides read TGCGCCAGCAGCTTGGAGCAGGGACACCCCTACGAGCAGTACTTC. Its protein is CASSLEQGHPYEQYF.

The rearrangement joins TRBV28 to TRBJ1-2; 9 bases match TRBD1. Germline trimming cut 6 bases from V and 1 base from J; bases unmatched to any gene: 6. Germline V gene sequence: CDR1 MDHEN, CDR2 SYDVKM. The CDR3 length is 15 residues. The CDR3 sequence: CASSPMTGGNYGYTF. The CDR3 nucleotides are TGTGCCAGCAGCCCGATGACAGGGGGTAACTATGGCTACACCTTC.

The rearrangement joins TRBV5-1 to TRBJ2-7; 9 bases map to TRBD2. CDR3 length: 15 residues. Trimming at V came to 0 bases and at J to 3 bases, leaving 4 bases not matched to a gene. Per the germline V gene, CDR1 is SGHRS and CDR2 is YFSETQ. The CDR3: CASSLGSGSVYEQYF. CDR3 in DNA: TGCGCCAGCAGCTTGGGTAGCGGGAGTGTCTACGAGCAGTACTTC.

CDR3 sequence: CASLVGGANVLTF. Here the CDR3 DNA reads TGTGCCAGCCTAGTGGGAGGGGCCAACGTCCTGACTTTC. The chain employs TRBV6-1 and TRBJ2-6; D ambiguous. The CDR3 is made up of 13 amino acids. Deletions cut 8 bases from V and 4 bases from J, with 9 bases between. The germline gives CDR1 MNHNS, CDR2 SASEGT.

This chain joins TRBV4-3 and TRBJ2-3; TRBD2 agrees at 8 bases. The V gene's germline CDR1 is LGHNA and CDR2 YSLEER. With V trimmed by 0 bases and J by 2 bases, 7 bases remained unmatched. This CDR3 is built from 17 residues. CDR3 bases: TGCGCCAGCAGCCAAGAGGGGAGCGGGAGAATCACAGATACGCAGTATTTT. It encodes CASSQEGSGRITDTQYF.

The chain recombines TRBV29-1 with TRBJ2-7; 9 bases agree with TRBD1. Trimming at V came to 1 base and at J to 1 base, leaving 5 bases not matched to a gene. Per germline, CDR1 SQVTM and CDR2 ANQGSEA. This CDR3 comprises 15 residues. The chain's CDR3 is CSVEGQGVRSYEQYF. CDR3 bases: TGCAGCGTTGAAGGACAGGGGGTGCGGTCCTACGAGCAGTACTTC.

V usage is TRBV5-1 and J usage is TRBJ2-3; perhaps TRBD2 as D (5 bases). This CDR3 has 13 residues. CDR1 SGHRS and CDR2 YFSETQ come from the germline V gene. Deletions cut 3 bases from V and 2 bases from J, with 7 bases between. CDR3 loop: CASSWENTDTQYF. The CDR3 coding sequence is TGCGCCAGCAGCTGGGAGAACACAGATACGCAGTATTTT.

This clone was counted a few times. The CDR3 sequence is CASSPRGAINEKLFF. Here the CDR3 DNA reads TGTGCCAGCAGTCCGCGCGGGGCCATTAATGAAAAACTGTTTTTT. The chain uses TRBV6-2 or TRBV6-3 and TRBJ1-4; TRBD1 might be the D (5 bases). CDR1 is MNHEY and CDR2 is SVGEGT in the germline V gene. V was pared by 5 bases and J by 4 bases, with 14 bases between. There are 15 residues in the CDR3.

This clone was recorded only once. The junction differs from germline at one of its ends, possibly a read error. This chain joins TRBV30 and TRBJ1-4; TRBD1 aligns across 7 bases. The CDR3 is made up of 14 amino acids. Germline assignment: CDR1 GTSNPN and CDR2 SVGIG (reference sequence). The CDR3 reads CAWSRGGGDDKLFF. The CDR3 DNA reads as TGTGCCTGGAGCAGGGGGGGCGGGGATGACAAACTGTTTTTT.

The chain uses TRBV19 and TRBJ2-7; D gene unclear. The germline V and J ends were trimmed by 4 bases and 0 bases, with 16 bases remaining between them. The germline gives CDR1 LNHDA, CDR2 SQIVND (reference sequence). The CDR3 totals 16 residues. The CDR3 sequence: CASSTALWGSSYEQYF. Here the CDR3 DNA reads TGTGCCAGTAGTACCGCGTTGTGGGGAAGCTCCTACGAGCAGTACTTC. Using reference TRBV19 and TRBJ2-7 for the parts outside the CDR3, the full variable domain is DGGITQSPKYLFRKEGQNVTLSCEQNLNHDAMYWYRQDPGQGLRLIYYSQIVNDFQKGDIAEGYSVSREKKESFPLTVTSAQKNPTAFYLCASSTALWGSSYEQYFGPGTRLTVT.

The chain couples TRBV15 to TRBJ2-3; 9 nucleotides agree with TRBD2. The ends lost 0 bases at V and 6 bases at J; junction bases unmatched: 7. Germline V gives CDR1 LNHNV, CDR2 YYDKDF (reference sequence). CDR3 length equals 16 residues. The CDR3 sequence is CATSRDGAGGGDTQYF. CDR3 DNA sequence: TGTGCCACCAGCAGAGATGGGGCGGGAGGGGGCGATACGCAGTATTTT.

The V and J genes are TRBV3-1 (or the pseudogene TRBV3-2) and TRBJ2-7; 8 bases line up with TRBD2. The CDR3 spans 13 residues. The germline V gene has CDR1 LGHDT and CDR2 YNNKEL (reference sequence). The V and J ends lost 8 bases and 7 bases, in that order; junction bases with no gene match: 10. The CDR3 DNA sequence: TGTGCCAGCGGGGACGGACGCGGGAGGGAGCAGTACTTC. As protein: CASGDGRGREQYF.

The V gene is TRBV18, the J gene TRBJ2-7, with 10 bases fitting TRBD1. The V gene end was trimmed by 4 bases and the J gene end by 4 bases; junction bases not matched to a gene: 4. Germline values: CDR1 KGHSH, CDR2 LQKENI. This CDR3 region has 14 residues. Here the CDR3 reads CASSQGQGRYEQYF. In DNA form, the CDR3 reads TGTGCCAGCTCACAGGGACAGGGGCGTTACGAGCAGTACTTC.

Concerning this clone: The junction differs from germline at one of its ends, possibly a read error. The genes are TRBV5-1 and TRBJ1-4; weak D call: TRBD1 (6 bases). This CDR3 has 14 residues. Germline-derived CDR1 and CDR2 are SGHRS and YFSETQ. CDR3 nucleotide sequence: TGCGCCAGCACCTTGGGGGGCTCAAGCGAAAAACTGTTTTTT. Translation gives CASTLGGSSEKLFF. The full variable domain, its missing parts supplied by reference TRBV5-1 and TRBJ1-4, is KAGVTQTPRYLIKTRGQQVTLSCSPISGHRSVSWYQQTPGQGLQFLFEYFSETQRNKGNFPGRFSGRQFSNSRSEMNVSTLELGDSALYLCASTLGGSSEKLFFGSGTQLSVL.

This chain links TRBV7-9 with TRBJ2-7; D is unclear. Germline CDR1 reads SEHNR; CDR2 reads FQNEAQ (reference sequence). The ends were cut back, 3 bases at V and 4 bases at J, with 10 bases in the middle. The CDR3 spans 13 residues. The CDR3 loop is CASSFPMRYEQYF. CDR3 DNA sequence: TGTGCCAGCAGCTTCCCCATGCGATACGAGCAGTACTTC.

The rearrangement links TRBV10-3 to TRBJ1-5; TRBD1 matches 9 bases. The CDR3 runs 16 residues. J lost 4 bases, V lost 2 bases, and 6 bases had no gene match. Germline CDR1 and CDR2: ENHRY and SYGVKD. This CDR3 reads CAISENLGTGNQPQHF. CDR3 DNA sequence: TGTGCCATCAGTGAGAACCTCGGGACAGGGAATCAGCCCCAGCATTTT.

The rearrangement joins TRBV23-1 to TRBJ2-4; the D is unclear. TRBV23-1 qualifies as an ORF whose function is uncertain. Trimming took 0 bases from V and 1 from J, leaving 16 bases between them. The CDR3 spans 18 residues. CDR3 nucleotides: TGCGCCAGCAGTCAATCGAGATCGAGTCGAGTTGCCAAAAACATTCAGTACTTC. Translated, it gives CASSQSRSSRVAKNIQYF.

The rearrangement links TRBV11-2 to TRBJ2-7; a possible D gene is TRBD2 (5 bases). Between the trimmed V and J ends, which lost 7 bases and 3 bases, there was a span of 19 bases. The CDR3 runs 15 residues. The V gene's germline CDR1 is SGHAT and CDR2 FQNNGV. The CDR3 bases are TGTGCCAGCACCCCGGGGTTGGGCAGCCTCTACGAGCAGTACTTC. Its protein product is CASTPGLGSLYEQYF.

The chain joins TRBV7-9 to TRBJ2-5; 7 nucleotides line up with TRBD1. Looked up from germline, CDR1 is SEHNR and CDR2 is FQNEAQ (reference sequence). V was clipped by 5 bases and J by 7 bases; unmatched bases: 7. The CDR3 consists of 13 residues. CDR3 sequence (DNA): TGTGCCAGCAGCCCAGGACAGGAGAGGACCCAGTACTTC. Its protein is CASSPGQERTQYF.

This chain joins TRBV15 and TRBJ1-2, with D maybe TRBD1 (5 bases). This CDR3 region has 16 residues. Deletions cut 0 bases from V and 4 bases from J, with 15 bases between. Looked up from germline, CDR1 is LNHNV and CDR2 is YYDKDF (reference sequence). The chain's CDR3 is CATSRDFIGQGYGYTF. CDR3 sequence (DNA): TGTGCCACCAGCAGAGATTTTATTGGGCAGGGCTATGGCTACACCTTC.

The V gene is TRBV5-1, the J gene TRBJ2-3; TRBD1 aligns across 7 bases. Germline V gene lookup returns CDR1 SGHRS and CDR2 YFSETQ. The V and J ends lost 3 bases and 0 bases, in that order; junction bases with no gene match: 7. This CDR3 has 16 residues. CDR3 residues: CASSSAYRGSTDTQYF. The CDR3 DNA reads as TGCGCCAGCAGCTCAGCCTACAGGGGAAGCACAGATACGCAGTATTTT.

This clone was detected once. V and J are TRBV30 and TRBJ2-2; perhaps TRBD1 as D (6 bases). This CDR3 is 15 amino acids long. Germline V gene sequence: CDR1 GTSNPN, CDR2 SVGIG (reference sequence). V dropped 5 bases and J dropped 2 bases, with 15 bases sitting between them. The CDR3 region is CAWLPLGGNTGELFF. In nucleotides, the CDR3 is TGTGCCTGGCTCCCTTTAGGGGGAAACACCGGGGAGCTGTTTTTT.

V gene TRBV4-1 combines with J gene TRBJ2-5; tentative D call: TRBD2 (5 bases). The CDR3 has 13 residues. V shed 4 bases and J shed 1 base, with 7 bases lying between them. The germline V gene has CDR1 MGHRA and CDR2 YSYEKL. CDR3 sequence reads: CASSRGFQETQYF. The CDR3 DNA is TGCGCCAGCAGCCGAGGGTTCCAAGAGACCCAGTACTTC.